Only one count was recorded for the clone carrying this T cell receptor (beta chain). The target antigen is unknown. CDR3 length: 13 residues. The germline V gene has CDR1 SGHNT and CDR2 YYREEE (reference sequence). Trimming stripped 2 bases from V and 6 bases from J, with 11 bases between. In the sorted-subset replicate PCRs, 150 to 250 ng DNA, roughly 29,000 T cell genomes, was used. In the authors' methods: For the immunoSEQ data, sequences were junction-only without quality scores, so filtering differed. Data came from immunoSEQ multiplex PCR; TCRdb stores just in-frame clones and leaves some out. V, J and clone size derive from that table, while D and trimming were established from the DNA sequence. The sample has some 630,000 clones, approximately 96% seen once. Naive CD8 cells were CD45RO-negative, positively selected for CCR7, excluding terminally differentiated effector memory CD45RA+ cells.

The data belong to a study of shared clonotypes between healthy human individuals. Study-wide findings and caveats: Only a few donors were included, so the genetic and exposure-history diversity represented was limited. Sorted-subset sequencing was shown by rarefaction to be incomplete despite large depth.

The V gene is TRBV5-4, the J gene TRBJ1-2; D is possibly TRBD1 (6 bases). The sequencing input was naive CD8+ T cells sorted from blood. This receptor was taken from a woman under 40 in good health. The DNA for the CDR3 is TGTGCCAGCAGCTTTTGGGGGCTTGATGGCTACACCTTC. Amino acid sequence: CASSFWGLDGYTF.